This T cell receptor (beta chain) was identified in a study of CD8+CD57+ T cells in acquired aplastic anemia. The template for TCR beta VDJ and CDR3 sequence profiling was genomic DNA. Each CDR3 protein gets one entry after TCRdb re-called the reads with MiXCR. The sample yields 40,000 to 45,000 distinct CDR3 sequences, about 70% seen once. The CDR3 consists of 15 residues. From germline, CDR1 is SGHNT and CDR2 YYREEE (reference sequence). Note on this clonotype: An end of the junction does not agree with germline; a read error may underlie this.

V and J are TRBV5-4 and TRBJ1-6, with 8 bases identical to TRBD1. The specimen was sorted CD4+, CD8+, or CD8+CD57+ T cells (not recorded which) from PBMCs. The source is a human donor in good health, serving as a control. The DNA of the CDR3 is TGTGCCAGCAGCTTGTTAGGGACAGGAGGTTCACCCCTCCATTTT. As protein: CASSLLGTGGSPLHF.